This entry features one TCR beta chain sequence. Germline V gives CDR1 SGDLS, CDR2 YYNGEE. Trimming removed 4 bases from V and 7 bases from J, with 11 bases in between. The CDR3 length is 13 residues. The entry originates in a study of T-cell reconstitution after alpha-beta-depleted transplantation in children. The library targeted TCRbeta and was prepared with unique molecular identifiers. Each CDR3 protein gets one entry after TCRdb re-called the PCR reads with MiXCR. The sample carries hundreds of thousands of distinct CDR3 sequences, approximately 16% recorded once. The TCR was taken from a human donor who donated a stem cell graft to a child with acute lymphoblastic leukemia. The sample here was PBMCs from the stem cell graft donor, taken from the stem cell graft. This chain links TRBV9 with TRBJ2-2; D uncertain. In DNA form, the CDR3 reads TGTGCCAGCAGCTCTTCAACGGGCGGGGAGCTGTTTTTT. It yields the protein CASSSSTGGELFF.